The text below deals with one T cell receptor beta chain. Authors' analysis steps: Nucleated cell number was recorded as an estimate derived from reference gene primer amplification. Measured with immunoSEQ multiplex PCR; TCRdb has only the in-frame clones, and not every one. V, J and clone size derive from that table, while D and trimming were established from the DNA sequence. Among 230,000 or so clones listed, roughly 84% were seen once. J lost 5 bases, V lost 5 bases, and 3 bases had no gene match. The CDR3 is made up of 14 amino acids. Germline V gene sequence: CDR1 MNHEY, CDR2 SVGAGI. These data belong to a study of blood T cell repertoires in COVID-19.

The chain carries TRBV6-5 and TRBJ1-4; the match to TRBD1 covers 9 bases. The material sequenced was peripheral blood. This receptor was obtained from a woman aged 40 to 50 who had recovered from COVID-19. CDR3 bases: TGTGCCAGCAGTAGGGACAGGGTAAATGAAAAACTGTTTTTT. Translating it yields CASSRDRVNEKLFF.